This entry concerns a single T cell receptor beta chain. Antigen: not known. Deletions cut 5 bases from V and 8 bases from J, with 19 bases between. The CDR3 consists of 15 residues. CDR1 and CDR2 (germline): SEHNR, FQNEAQ (reference sequence). The sample originates from a study of vaccination effects on CD4 cells after COVID-19. Study details: It was two doses of either the BNT162b2 or mRNA-1273 vaccine that participants received. Study-level results: Healthy vaccine recipients' vaccine-induced clones were almost all SARS-CoV-2 mono-reactive.

With the ViraFEST assay, the study expanded antigen-specific CD4+ T cells using viral peptide pools, then sequenced them. The culture ran for around nine days, and then CD4+ T cells were isolated. Vaccinees lacked prior SARS-CoV-2 infection and tested negative for nucleocapsid antibodies. With roughly 10 ug/ml peptides and 9.5 to 10 IU/ml IL-2, fewer than 2.5 million PBMC per well were cultured. Half-medium exchanges with IL-2 medium took place on days 3 and 7. Libraries were prepared by immunoSEQ multiplex PCR; TCRdb keeps only in-frame clonotypes and omits some of them. The sample lists more than 20,000 clones, approximately 77% occurring once.

The source material was CD4+ T cells from PBMCs cultured with HCoV-NL63 spike peptides, sampled before COVID-19 vaccination. The clonotype originates from a human donor who received a COVID-19 vaccine. V and J are TRBV7-9 and TRBJ2-1; no firm D call. CDR3 residues: CASSTIWHPSDEQFF. The CDR3 nucleotides read TGTGCCAGCAGCACGATTTGGCACCCCTCGGATGAGCAGTTCTTC.